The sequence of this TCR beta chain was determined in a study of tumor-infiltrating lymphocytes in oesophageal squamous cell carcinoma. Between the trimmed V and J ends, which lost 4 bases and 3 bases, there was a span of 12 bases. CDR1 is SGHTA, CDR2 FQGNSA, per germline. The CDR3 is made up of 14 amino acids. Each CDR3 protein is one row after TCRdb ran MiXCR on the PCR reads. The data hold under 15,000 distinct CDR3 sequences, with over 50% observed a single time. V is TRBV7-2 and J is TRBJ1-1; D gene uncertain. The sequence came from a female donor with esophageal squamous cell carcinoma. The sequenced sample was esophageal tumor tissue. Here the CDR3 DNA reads TGTGCCAGCAGCTCGTCTTCAGGCTACACTGAAGCTTTCTTT. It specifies CASSSSSGYTEAFF.